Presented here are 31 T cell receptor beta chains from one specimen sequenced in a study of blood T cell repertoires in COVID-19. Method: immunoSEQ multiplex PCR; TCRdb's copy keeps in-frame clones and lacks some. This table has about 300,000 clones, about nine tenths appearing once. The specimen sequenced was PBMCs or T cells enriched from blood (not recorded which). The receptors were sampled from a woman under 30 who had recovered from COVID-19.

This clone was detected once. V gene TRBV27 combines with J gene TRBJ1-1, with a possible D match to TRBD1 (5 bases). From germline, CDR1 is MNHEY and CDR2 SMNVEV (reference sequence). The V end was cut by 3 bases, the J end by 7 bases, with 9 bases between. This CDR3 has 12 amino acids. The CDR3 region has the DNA TGTGCCAGCAGTTTCTTAGGGGATGAAGCTTTCTTT. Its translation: CASSFLGDEAFF.

CDR3 loop: CATKRESYNEQFF. The CDR3, as DNA: TGCGCCACAAAGCGGGAATCCTACAATGAGCAGTTCTTC. This rearrangement joins TRBV5-1 to TRBJ2-1; 7 bases match TRBD2. Germline lookup yields CDR1 SGHRS and CDR2 YFSETQ. V shed 9 bases, J shed 1 base, and the junction held 4 bases outside the gene matches. The CDR3 runs 13 residues.

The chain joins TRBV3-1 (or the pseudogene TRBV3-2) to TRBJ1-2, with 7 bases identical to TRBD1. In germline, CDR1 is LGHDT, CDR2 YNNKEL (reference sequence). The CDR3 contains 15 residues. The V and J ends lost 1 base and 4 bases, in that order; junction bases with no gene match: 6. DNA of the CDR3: TGTGCCAGCAGCCAAGCCCCACGGGACAGCTATGGCTACACCTTC. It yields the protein CASSQAPRDSYGYTF.

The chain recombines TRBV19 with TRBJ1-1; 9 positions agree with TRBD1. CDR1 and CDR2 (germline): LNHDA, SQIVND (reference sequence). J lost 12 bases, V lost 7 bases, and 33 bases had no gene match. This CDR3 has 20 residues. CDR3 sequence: CASTGQGRLWGESDYEPTFF. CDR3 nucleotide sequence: TGTGCCAGTACGGGACAGGGACGATTGTGGGGTGAGTCGGATTACGAGCCAACTTTCTTT.

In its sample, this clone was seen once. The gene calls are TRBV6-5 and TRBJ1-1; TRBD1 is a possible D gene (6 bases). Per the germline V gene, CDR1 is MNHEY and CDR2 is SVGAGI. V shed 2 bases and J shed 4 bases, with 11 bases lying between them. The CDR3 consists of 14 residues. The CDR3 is CASSYGTGFTEAFF. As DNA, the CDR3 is TGTGCCAGCAGTTACGGTACAGGGTTCACTGAAGCTTTCTTT.

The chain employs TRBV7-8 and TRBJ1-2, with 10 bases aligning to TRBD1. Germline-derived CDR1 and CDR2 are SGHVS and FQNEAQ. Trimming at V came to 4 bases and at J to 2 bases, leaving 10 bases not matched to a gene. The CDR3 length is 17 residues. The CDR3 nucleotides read TGTGCCAGCAGCTACGGCGGGACAGGGGTTTTGAACTATGGCTACACCTTC. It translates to CASSYGGTGVLNYGYTF. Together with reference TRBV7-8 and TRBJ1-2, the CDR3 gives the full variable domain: GAGVSQSPRYKVAKRGQDVALRCDPISGHVSLFWYQQALGQGPEFLTYFQNEAQLDKSGLPSDRFFAERPEGSVSTLKIQRTQQEDSAVYLCASSYGGTGVLNYGYTFGSGTRLTVV.

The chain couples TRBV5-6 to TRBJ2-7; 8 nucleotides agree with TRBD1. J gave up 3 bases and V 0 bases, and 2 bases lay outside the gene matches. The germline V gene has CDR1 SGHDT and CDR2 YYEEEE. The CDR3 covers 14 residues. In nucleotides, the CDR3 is TGTGCCAGCAGCTTGGGGACAGGGTTCTACGAGCAGTACTTC. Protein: CASSLGTGFYEQYF.

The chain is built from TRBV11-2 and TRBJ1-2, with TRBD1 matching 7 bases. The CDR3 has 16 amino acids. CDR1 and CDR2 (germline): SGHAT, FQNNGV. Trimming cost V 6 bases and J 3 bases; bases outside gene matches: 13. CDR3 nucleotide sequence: TGTGCCAGCAGTAGTCCGGGACAGACCGATTACTATGGCTACACCTTC. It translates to CASSSPGQTDYYGYTF. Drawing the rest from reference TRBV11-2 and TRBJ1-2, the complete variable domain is EAGVAQSPRYKIIEKRQSVAFWCNPISGHATLYWYQQILGQGPKLLIQFQNNGVVDDSQLPKDRFSAERLKGVDSTLKIQPAKLEDSAVYLCASSSPGQTDYYGYTFGSGTRLTVV.

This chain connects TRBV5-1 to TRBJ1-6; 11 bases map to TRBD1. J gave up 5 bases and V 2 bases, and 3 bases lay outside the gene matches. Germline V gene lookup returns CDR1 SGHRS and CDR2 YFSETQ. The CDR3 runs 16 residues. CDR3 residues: CASSFGTGGNNSPLHF. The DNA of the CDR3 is TGCGCCAGCAGCTTCGGGACAGGGGGAAATAATTCACCCCTCCACTTT.

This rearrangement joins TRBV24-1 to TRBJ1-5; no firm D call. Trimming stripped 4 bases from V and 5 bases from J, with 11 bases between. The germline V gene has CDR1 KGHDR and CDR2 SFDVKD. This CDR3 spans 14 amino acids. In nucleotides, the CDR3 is TGTGCCACCAGTGAGCCCAGTGGAGATCAGCCCCAGCATTTT. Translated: CATSEPSGDQPQHF.

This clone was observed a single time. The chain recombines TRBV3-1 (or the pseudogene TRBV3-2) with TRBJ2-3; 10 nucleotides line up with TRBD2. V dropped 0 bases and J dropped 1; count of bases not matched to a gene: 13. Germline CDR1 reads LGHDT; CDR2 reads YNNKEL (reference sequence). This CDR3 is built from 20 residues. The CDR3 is CASSQDPGLAGEFRTDTQYF. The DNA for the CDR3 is TGTGCCAGCAGCCAAGATCCCGGGCTAGCGGGAGAGTTTCGCACAGATACGCAGTATTTT.

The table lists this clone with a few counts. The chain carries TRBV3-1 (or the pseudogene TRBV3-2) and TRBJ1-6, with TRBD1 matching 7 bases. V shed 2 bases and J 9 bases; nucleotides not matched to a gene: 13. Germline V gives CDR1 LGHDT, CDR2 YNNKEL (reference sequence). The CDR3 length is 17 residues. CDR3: CASSQFTTGVSGSPLHF. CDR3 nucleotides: TGTGCCAGCAGCCAATTTACCACAGGGGTTTCAGGTTCACCCCTCCACTTT.

The DNA for the CDR3 is TGTGCCAGCAGTGAAGCGTTAATAGCTAACTATGGCTACACCTTC. Encoded protein: CASSEALIANYGYTF. J is TRBJ1-2 and V is TRBV6-1; D gene unclear. V was trimmed by 0 bases and J by 0 bases, leaving 8 bases between them. In germline, CDR1 is MNHNS, CDR2 SASEGT. The CDR3 sequence is 15 residues long.

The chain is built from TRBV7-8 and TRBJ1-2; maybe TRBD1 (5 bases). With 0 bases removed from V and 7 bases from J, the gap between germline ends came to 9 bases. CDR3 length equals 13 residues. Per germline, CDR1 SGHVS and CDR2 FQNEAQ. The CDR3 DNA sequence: TGTGCCAGCAGCTTAGCGAGACAGACTGGCTACACCTTC. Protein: CASSLARQTGYTF.

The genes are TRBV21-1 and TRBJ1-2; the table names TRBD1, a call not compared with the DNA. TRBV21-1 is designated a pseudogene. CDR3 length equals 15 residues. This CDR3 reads CASSPTDREHYGYTF. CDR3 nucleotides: TGTGCCAGCAGCCCCACGGACAGGGAGCACTATGGCTACACCTTC.

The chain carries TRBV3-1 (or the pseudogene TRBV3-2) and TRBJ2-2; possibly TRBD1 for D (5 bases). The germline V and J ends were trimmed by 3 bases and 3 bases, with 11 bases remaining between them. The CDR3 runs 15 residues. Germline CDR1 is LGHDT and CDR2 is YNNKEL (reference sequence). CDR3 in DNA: TGTGCCAGCAGCCACTGGGGCGCGGACACCGGGGAGCTGTTTTTT. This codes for CASSHWGADTGELFF.

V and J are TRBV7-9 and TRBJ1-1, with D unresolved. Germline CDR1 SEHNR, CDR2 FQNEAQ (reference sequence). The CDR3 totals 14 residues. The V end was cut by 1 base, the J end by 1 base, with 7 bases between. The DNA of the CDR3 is TGTGCCAGCAGCTTAGTAGTCGGGAACACTGAAGCTTTCTTT. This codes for CASSLVVGNTEAFF. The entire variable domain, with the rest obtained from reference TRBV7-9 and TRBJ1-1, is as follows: DTGVSQNPRHKITKRGQNVTFRCDPISEHNRLYWYRQTLGQGPEFLTYFQNEAQLEKSRLLSDRFSAERPKGSFSTLEIQRTEQGDSAMYLCASSLVVGNTEAFFGQGTRLTVV.

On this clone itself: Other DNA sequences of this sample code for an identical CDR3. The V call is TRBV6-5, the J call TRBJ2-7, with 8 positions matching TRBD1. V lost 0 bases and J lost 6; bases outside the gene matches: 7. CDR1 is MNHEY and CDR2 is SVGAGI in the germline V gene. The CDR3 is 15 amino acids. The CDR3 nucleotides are TGTGCCAGCAGTTACTCCGGGACAGGAGGGACCGAGCAGTACTTC. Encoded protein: CASSYSGTGGTEQYF.

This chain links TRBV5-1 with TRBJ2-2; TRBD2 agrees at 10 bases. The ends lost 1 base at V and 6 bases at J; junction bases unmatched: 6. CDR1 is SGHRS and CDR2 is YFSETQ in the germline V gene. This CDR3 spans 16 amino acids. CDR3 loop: CASSLLAAGGPGELFF. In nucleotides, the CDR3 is TGCGCCAGCAGCTTGCTCGCAGCGGGAGGGCCCGGGGAGCTGTTTTTT.

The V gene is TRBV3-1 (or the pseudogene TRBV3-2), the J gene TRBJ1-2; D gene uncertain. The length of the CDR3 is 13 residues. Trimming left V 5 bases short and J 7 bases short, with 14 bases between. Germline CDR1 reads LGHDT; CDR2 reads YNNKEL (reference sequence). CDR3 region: CASSFDAGSGYTF. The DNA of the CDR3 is TGTGCCAGCAGCTTCGACGCGGGTAGTGGCTACACCTTC.

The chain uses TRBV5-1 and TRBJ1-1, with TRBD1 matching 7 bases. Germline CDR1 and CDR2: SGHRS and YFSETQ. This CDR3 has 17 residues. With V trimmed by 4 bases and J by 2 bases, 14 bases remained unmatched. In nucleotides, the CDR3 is TGCGCCAGCAGCGGGGGACAGAGAAGAAGAGTAAACACTGAAGCTTTCTTT. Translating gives CASSGGQRRRVNTEAFF.

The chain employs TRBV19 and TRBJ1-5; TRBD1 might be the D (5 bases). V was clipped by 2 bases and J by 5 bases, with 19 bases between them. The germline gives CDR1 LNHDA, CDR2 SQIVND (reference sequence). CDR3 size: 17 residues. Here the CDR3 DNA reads TGTGCCAGTAGTATATCCCCCCCCTCGGGGGTGGATCAGCCCCAGCATTTT. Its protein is CASSISPPSGVDQPQHF.

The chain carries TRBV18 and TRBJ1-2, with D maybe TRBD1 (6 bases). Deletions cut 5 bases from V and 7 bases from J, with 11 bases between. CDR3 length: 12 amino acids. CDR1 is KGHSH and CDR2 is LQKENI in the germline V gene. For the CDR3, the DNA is TGTGCCAGCTCAGTGCAGGGGCTTGGCTACACCTTC. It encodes CASSVQGLGYTF.

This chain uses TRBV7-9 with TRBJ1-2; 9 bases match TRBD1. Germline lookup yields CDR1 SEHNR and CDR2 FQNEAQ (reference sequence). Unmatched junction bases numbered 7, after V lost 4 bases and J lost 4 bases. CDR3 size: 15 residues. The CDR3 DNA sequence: TGTGCCAGCAGCTGGGCGACAGGGGGGAGCTATGGCTACACCTTC. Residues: CASSWATGGSYGYTF.

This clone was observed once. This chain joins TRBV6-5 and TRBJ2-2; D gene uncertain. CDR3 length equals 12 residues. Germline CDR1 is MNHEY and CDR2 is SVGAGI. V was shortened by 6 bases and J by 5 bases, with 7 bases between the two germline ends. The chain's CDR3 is CASRRLTGELFF. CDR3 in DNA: TGTGCCAGCAGGCGCTTAACCGGGGAGCTGTTTTTT.

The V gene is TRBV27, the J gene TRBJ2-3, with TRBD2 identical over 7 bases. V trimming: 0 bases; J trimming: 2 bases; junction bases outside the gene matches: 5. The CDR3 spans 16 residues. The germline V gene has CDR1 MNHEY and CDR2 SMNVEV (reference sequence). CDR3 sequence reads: CASSLSRAGATDTQYF. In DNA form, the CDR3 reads TGTGCCAGCAGTTTATCGAGGGCGGGAGCCACAGATACGCAGTATTTT.

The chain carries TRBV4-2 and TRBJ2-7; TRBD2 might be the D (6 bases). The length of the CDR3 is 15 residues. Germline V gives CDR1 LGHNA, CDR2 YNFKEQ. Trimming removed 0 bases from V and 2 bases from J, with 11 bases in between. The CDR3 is CASSQDGLSTYEQYF. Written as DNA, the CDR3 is TGTGCCAGCAGCCAAGATGGACTATCGACCTACGAGCAGTACTTC.

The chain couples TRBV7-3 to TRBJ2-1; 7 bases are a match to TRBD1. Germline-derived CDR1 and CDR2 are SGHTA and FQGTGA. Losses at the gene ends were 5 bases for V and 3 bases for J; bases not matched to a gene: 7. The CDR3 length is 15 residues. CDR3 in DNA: TGTGCCAGCAGCCAATCGACAGGGATCTACAATGAGCAGTTCTTC. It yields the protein CASSQSTGIYNEQFF.

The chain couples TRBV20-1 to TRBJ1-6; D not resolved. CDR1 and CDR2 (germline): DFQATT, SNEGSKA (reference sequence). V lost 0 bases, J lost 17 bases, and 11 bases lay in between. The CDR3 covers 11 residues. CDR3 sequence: CSARDKEQIHF. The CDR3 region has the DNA TGCAGTGCTAGAGATAAAGAACAAATCCACTTT.

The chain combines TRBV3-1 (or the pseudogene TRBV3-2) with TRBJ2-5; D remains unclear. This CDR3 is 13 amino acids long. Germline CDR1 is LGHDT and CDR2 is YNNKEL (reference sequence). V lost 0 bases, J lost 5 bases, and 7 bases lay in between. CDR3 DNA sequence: TGTGCCAGCAGCCAAGATTTGCGGGAGACCCAGTACTTC. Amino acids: CASSQDLRETQYF.

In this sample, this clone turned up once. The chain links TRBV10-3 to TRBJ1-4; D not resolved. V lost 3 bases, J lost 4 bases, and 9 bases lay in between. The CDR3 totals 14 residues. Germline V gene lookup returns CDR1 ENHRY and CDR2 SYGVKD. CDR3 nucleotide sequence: TGTGCCATCAGTGACGGCGGTTTTAATGAAAAACTGTTTTTT. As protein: CAISDGGFNEKLFF.